Listed below are T cell receptor beta chains from one sample, sequenced in a study of shared clonotypes between healthy human individuals. Sequencing was performed with immunoSEQ multiplex PCR; in TCRdb, only in-frame clones are kept and a portion is missing. The table lists some 2,400,000 clones, almost 96% of them singletons. The material sequenced was naive CD4+ T cells sorted from blood. These receptors came from a man aged 18 to 29 in good health. CDR3s include the opening cysteine and the closing phenylalanine or tryptophan. The order of the fields is D gene, J gene, V gene, clone size, CDR3 protein, CDR3 DNA. The D gene is left open where the match is weak. A row's size may be missing; if present it is once, few, many or a size class.

D gene: NA
J gene: TRBJ2-2
V gene: TRBV15
clone size: NA
CDR3 protein: CATSRDRTGWGTGELFF
CDR3 DNA: TGTGCCACCAGCAGAGATCGTACAGGTTGGGGGACCGGGGAGCTGTTTTTT

D gene: NA
J gene: TRBJ1-4
V gene: TRBV6-1
clone size: NA
CDR3 protein: CVLGEGNEKLFF
CDR3 DNA: TGTGTCCTAGGAGAGGGTAATGAAAAACTGTTTTTT

D gene: NA
J gene: TRBJ2-5
V gene: TRBV5-4
clone size: NA
CDR3 protein: CASGVGQKETQYF
CDR3 DNA: TGTGCCAGCGGTGTGGGACAAAAAGAGACCCAGTACTTC

D gene: NA
J gene: TRBJ2-7
V gene: TRBV6-6
clone size: NA
CDR3 protein: CASRGAGARHYEQYF
CDR3 DNA: TGTGCCAGCAGAGGTGCGGGGGCCAGGCACTACGAGCAGTACTTC

D gene: TRBD1
J gene: TRBJ2-7
V gene: TRBV5-1
clone size: NA
CDR3 protein: CASSRWTGAEQYF
CDR3 DNA: TGCGCCAGCAGCCGATGGACAGGGGCCGAGCAGTACTTC

D gene: NA
J gene: TRBJ2-1
V gene: TRBV7-8
clone size: NA
CDR3 protein: CASSLAKTEQFF
CDR3 DNA: TGTGCCAGCAGCTTGGCAAAAACCGAGCAGTTCTTC

D gene: NA
J gene: TRBJ2-2
V gene: TRBV6-1
clone size: NA
CDR3 protein: CASSGLVENTGELFF
CDR3 DNA: TGTGCCAGCAGTGGTCTCGTGGAGAACACCGGGGAGCTGTTTTTT

D gene: TRBD1
J gene: TRBJ2-4
V gene: TRBV18
clone size: NA
CDR3 protein: CASSPRQGQDIQYF
CDR3 DNA: TGTGCCAGCTCACCGAGACAGGGTCAAGACATTCAGTACTTC

D gene: NA
J gene: TRBJ1-2
V gene: TRBV6-1
clone size: NA
CDR3 protein: CASSLEGSRGYTF
CDR3 DNA: TGTGCCAGCAGTTTGGAGGGCTCGCGAGGCTACACCTTC

D gene: NA
J gene: TRBJ1-4
V gene: TRBV9
clone size: NA
CDR3 protein: CASSPGALNEKLFF
CDR3 DNA: TGTGCCAGCAGCCCGGGGGCCCTTAATGAAAAACTGTTTTTT

D gene: NA
J gene: TRBJ1-6
V gene: TRBV6-6
clone size: once
CDR3 protein: CASRRQYNSPLHF
CDR3 DNA: TGTGCCAGCAGACGACAGTATAATTCACCCCTCCACTTT

D gene: TRBD1
J gene: TRBJ1-1
V gene: TRBV5-1
clone size: NA
CDR3 protein: CASSDPGGAAFF
CDR3 DNA: TGCGCCAGCAGCGATCCAGGGGGCGCGGCTTTCTTT

D gene: TRBD1
J gene: TRBJ1-6
V gene: TRBV6-5
clone size: NA
CDR3 protein: CASSSAGGMSSPLHF
CDR3 DNA: TGTGCCAGCAGTTCGGCAGGGGGGATGAGTTCACCCCTCCACTTT

D gene: NA
J gene: TRBJ2-3
V gene: TRBV11-3
clone size: NA
CDR3 protein: CASALGSSVKSTDTQYF
CDR3 DNA: TGTGCCAGCGCCCTCGGTTCTAGCGTTAAGAGCACAGATACGCAGTATTTT